The next 12 T cell receptor beta chains were all read from a single sample in a study of T cell responses to AZD1222 COVID-19 vaccine. Assay: immunoSEQ multiplex PCR; the TCRdb copy retains only in-frame clones and omits some. The repertoire consists of around 150,000 clones, with about 90% occurring once and the leading ten covering 3.5% to 4.5%. Specimen: peripheral blood, collected 28 days after the second AZD1222 dose. All receptors derive from an adult who received the AZD1222 COVID-19 vaccine.

The rearrangement links TRBV11-2 to TRBJ1-5; D ambiguous. CDR3 length: 13 residues. The ends were cut back, 1 base at V and 5 bases at J, with 6 bases in the middle. Germline V CDR1 and CDR2: SGHAT, FQNNGV. Here the CDR3 DNA reads TGTGCCAGCAGCTTAGGGGATTATCAGCCCCAGCATTTT. Translation gives CASSLGDYQPQHF. The entire variable domain, with the rest obtained from reference TRBV11-2 and TRBJ1-5, is as follows: EAGVAQSPRYKIIEKRQSVAFWCNPISGHATLYWYQQILGQGPKLLIQFQNNGVVDDSQLPKDRFSAERLKGVDSTLKIQPAKLEDSAVYLCASSLGDYQPQHFGDGTRLSIL.

The V and J genes are TRBV7-9 and TRBJ1-1; 9 nucleotides agree with TRBD1. J was trimmed by 10 bases and V by 4 bases; bases with no gene match: 10. The CDR3 loop spans 14 amino acids. CDR1 and CDR2 from the germline V gene are SEHNR and FQNEAQ (reference sequence). The CDR3 spells CASSSYGQGLGAFF. Here the CDR3 DNA reads TGTGCCAGCAGCTCTTACGGACAGGGGCTCGGAGCTTTCTTT.

The V and J genes are TRBV24-1 and TRBJ2-3; D gene uncertain. V was clipped by 7 bases and J by 4 bases, with 8 bases between them. This CDR3 region has 12 residues. The V gene's germline CDR1 is KGHDR and CDR2 SFDVKD. For the CDR3, the DNA is TGTGCCACCAGGCTGCTTTCAGATACGCAGTATTTT. Its protein is CATRLLSDTQYF.

In this sample, this clone turned up a few times. The chain joins TRBV7-9 to TRBJ2-7; D is perhaps TRBD2 (6 bases). V lost 5 bases and J lost 2, with 13 bases in between. The CDR3 runs 14 residues. Germline V gene lookup returns CDR1 SEHNR and CDR2 FQNEAQ (reference sequence). As DNA, the CDR3 is TGTGCCAGCAGCATCAAGGAGGGTACCTACGAGCAGTACTTC. Encoded protein: CASSIKEGTYEQYF. The whole variable domain, remainder taken from reference TRBV7-9 and TRBJ2-7, is DTGVSQNPRHKITKRGQNVTFRCDPISEHNRLYWYRQTLGQGPEFLTYFQNEAQLEKSRLLSDRFSAERPKGSFSTLEIQRTEQGDSAMYLCASSIKEGTYEQYFGPGTRLTVT.

The chain uses TRBV19 and TRBJ1-5; D not certain. The V and J ends lost 3 bases and 0 bases respectively, with 9 bases between them. CDR1 and CDR2 from the germline V gene are LNHDA and SQIVND (reference sequence). This CDR3 region has 15 residues. The CDR3 nucleotides read TGTGCCAGTAGTATTGGAGGGAATAGCAATCAGCCCCAGCATTTT. Translating gives CASSIGGNSNQPQHF.

The rearrangement joins TRBV19 to TRBJ1-1; perhaps TRBD1 as D (6 bases). The CDR3 runs to 13 residues. Germline V gene data show CDR1 as LNHDA and CDR2 as SQIVND (reference sequence). Trimming removed 5 bases from V and 4 bases from J, with 11 bases in between. CDR3 loop: CASSAQGVTEAFF. The CDR3 coding sequence is TGTGCCAGTAGTGCACAGGGTGTCACTGAAGCTTTCTTT.

V usage is TRBV20-1 and J usage is TRBJ1-6; D unresolved. The V end lost 3 bases, the J end lost 7 bases, and 10 bases lay between the germline ends. Germline V gene lookup returns CDR1 DFQATT and CDR2 SNEGSKA (reference sequence). The CDR3 covers 13 residues. The CDR3 is CSASLLGNSPLHF. The CDR3 DNA reads as TGCAGTGCTAGTCTGCTGGGAAATTCACCCCTCCACTTT.

The rearrangement uses TRBV9 and TRBJ1-3; maybe TRBD1 (6 bases). There are 15 residues in the CDR3. V gave up 3 bases and J gave up 3 bases, with 13 bases separating them. Germline V gene sequence: CDR1 SGDLS, CDR2 YYNGEE. Here the CDR3 reads CASSAEQGFGNTIYF. CDR3 nucleotide sequence: TGTGCCAGCAGCGCCGAACAGGGTTTTGGAAACACCATATATTTT.

In its sample, this clone was seen once. The rearrangement joins TRBV6-1 to TRBJ1-4; TRBD1 is a possible D gene (5 bases). V lost 1 base and J lost 8, with 14 bases in between. Germline CDR1 is MNHNS and CDR2 is SASEGT. The length of the CDR3 is 15 residues. The CDR3 protein is CASSEGGGAREKLFF. CDR3 nucleotides: TGTGCCAGCAGTGAAGGAGGTGGGGCGCGGGAAAAACTGTTTTTT.

This chain links TRBV28 with TRBJ2-2; perhaps TRBD2 as D (6 bases). The CDR3 runs 15 residues. Deletions cut 0 bases from V and 4 bases from J, with 9 bases between. Germline lookup yields CDR1 MDHEN and CDR2 SYDVKM. DNA for the CDR3: TGTGCCAGCAGTTTATGGGGGGAGGTCACCGGGGAGCTGTTTTTT. Its protein product is CASSLWGEVTGELFF.

A note on this clone: One end of the junction varies from germline; a read error may be responsible. This chain uses TRBV9 with TRBJ1-3, with TRBD1 identical over 10 bases. This CDR3 is built from 15 residues. CDR1 SGDLS and CDR2 YYNGEE come from the germline V gene. CDR3 region: CASSVRQGAGSTIYF. The CDR3 bases are TGTGCCAGCAGCGTGAGACAGGGGGCTGGAAGCACCATATATTTT.

The chain has TRBV25-1 and TRBJ1-6, with D unclear. CDR1 is MGHDK and CDR2 is SYGVNS in the germline V gene. CDR3 length: 12 amino acids. With 5 bases removed from V and 10 bases from J, the gap between germline ends came to 9 bases. CDR3 DNA: TGTGCCAGCAGTATGGGGAAATCACCCCTCCACTTT. Its translation: CASSMGKSPLHF.